The subject of this entry is one T cell receptor beta chain. This sample was included in a study of T cells expressing NK-cell markers. After re-calling the 5' RACE reads, TCRdb lists one entry per CDR3 protein, DNA absent. The listing contains 500,000 to 700,000 distinct CDR3 sequences. CDR1 and CDR2 from the germline V gene are SGHTA and FQGNSA. This CDR3 region has 14 residues. The sample consisted of blood T cells: a sorted CD56 or NKG2C T cell subset, CD4+ or CD8+ T cells, or bulk PBMC T cells (not recorded which). This chain links TRBV7-2 with TRBJ2-3. This receptor was obtained from a man between 18 and 35 years old in good health. The CDR3 sequence: CASSLDFGTDTQYF.